The 10 T cell receptor beta chains presented below share a single source sample, sequenced in a study of blood T cell repertoires in COVID-19. TCRdb's copy holds only in-frame clones and misses some; the assay was immunoSEQ multiplex PCR. The table has some 110,000 clones, roughly 84% seen once. What was sequenced was PBMCs or T cells enriched from blood (not recorded which). These receptors originate from a woman aged 25 to 39 who had recovered from COVID-19.

This clone came up a few times. The chain combines TRBV30 with TRBJ2-5, with a tentative D call TRBD2 (6 bases). CDR1 and CDR2 (germline): GTSNPN, SVGIG (reference sequence). Between the trimmed V and J ends, which lost 2 bases and 1 base, there was a span of 8 bases. The CDR3 runs 13 residues. CDR3 coding DNA: TGTGCCTGGAGTACGGGACTCCAAGAGACCCAGTACTTC. Protein: CAWSTGLQETQYF.

This CDR3 is CASSYGGQRYYGYTF. For the CDR3, the DNA is TGTGCCAGCAGTTACGGGGGACAGCGATATTATGGCTACACCTTC. The chain has TRBV6-5 and TRBJ1-2, with 7 bases fitting TRBD1. CDR1 and CDR2 from the germline V gene are MNHEY and SVGAGI. After removal of 2 bases from V and 5 bases from J, the junction contained 8 bases not matched to a gene. The CDR3 covers 15 residues.

The rearrangement joins TRBV6-1 to TRBJ1-5; D is unresolved. The germline V gene encodes CDR1 MNHNS and CDR2 SASEGT. The CDR3 runs 16 residues. Trimming removed 1 base at V and 3 bases at J, with 13 bases between. CDR3: CASSEDRLLFNQPQHF. Here the CDR3 DNA reads TGTGCCAGCAGTGAAGATCGTCTCCTATTCAATCAGCCCCAGCATTTT.

The chain combines TRBV6-5 with TRBJ2-7, with 10 bases that match TRBD1. Germline assignment: CDR1 MNHEY and CDR2 SVGAGI. J gave up 3 bases and V 4 bases, and 3 bases lay outside the gene matches. The CDR3 is 14 residues long. CDR3 DNA sequence: TGTGCCAGCAGTTCCAGGACAGGGGGCTACGAGCAGTACTTC. This codes for CASSSRTGGYEQYF.

J is TRBJ1-2 and V is TRBV4-1; D gene ambiguous. CDR1 is MGHRA and CDR2 is YSYEKL in the germline V gene. CDR3 size: 16 residues. V was clipped by 0 bases and J by 7 bases, with 18 bases between them. CDR3 residues: CASSQDLGGPKPGYTF. The CDR3 nucleotides read TGCGCCAGCAGCCAAGATCTAGGCGGGCCAAAGCCTGGCTACACCTTC.

V gene TRBV7-3 combines with J gene TRBJ2-1; 7 bases are shared with TRBD2. The V and J ends lost 5 bases and 4 bases, in that order; junction bases with no gene match: 20. Per the germline V gene, CDR1 is SGHTA and CDR2 is FQGTGA. CDR3 size: 19 residues. CDR3 amino acids: CASSPLPSALAIAYNEQFF. For the CDR3, the DNA is TGTGCCAGCAGCCCCCTACCGAGCGCACTAGCGATCGCATACAATGAGCAGTTCTTC. The full variable domain, completed using reference TRBV7-3 and TRBJ2-1, is GAGVSQTPSNKVTEKGKYVELRCDPISGHTALYWYRQSLGQGPEFLIYFQGTGAADDSGLPNDRFFAVRPEGSVSTLKIQRTERGDSAVYLCASSPLPSALAIAYNEQFFGPGTRLTVL.

This rearrangement joins TRBV6-4 to TRBJ2-2; no firm D call. Looked up from germline, CDR1 is MRHNA and CDR2 is SNTAGT. The CDR3 covers 15 residues. V dropped 0 bases and J dropped 4 bases, with 9 bases sitting between them. The CDR3 here is CASSDSHSSTGELFF. In DNA form, the CDR3 reads TGTGCCAGCAGTGACTCGCACAGTTCCACCGGGGAGCTGTTTTTT.

The rearrangement links TRBV7-9 to TRBJ2-1; 12 bases fit TRBD2. Per germline, CDR1 SEHNR and CDR2 FQNEAQ (reference sequence). The CDR3 has 19 residues. Trimming cost V 3 bases and J 0 bases; bases outside gene matches: 9. CDR3 coding DNA: TGTGCCAGCAGCTTGGGACTAGCGGGTTATAAAAGCTCCTACAATGAGCAGTTCTTC. Its translation: CASSLGLAGYKSSYNEQFF. The whole variable domain, filled in from reference TRBV7-9 and TRBJ2-1, reads DTGVSQNPRHKITKRGQNVTFRCDPISEHNRLYWYRQTLGQGPEFLTYFQNEAQLEKSRLLSDRFSAERPKGSFSTLEIQRTEQGDSAMYLCASSLGLAGYKSSYNEQFFGPGTRLTVL.

This clone was recorded only once. The chain uses TRBV5-1 and TRBJ2-2; 9 bases are a match to TRBD2. The CDR3 has 18 amino acids. The J segment lost 4 bases and the V segment lost 0 bases, leaving 10 bases of the junction unmatched. Per germline, CDR1 SGHRS and CDR2 YFSETQ. CDR3 region: CASSLETSGLGGTGELFF. The CDR3 region has the DNA TGCGCCAGCAGCTTGGAGACTAGCGGACTCGGGGGCACCGGGGAGCTGTTTTTT. The entire variable domain, with the rest obtained from reference TRBV5-1 and TRBJ2-2, is as follows: KAGVTQTPRYLIKTRGQQVTLSCSPISGHRSVSWYQQTPGQGLQFLFEYFSETQRNKGNFPGRFSGRQFSNSRSEMNVSTLELGDSALYLCASSLETSGLGGTGELFFGEGSRLTVL.

The V call is TRBV5-1, the J call TRBJ2-5; the D gene is possibly TRBD1 (6 bases). This CDR3 is 15 amino acids long. Germline lookup yields CDR1 SGHRS and CDR2 YFSETQ. V was pared by 7 bases and J by 2 bases, with 18 bases between. CDR3 sequence: CASSAGVVSQETQYF. The DNA of the CDR3 is TGCGCCAGCTCTGCAGGGGTTGTTAGTCAAGAGACCCAGTACTTC.